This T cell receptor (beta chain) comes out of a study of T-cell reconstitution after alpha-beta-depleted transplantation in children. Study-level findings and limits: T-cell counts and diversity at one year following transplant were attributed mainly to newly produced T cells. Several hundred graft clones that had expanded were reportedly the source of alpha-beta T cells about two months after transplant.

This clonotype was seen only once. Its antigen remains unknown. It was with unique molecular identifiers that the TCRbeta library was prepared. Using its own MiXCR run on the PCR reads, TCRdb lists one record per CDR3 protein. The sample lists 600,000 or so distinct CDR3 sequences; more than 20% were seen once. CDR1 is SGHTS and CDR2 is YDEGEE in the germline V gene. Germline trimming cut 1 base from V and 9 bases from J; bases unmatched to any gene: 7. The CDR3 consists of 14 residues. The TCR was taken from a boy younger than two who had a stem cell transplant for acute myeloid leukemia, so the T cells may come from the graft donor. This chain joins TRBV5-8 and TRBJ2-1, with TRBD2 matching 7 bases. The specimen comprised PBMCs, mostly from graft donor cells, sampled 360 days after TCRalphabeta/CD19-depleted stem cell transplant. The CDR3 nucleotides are TGTGCCAGCAGCTTGAAGTATGGGGGGGGTGAGCAGTTCTTC. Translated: CASSLKYGGGEQFF. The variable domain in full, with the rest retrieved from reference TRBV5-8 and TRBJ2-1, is EAGVTQSPTHLIKTRGQQATLRCSPISGHTSVYWYQQALGLGLQFLLWYDEGEERNRGNFPPRFSGRQFPNYSSELNVNALELEDSALYLCASSLKYGGGEQFFGPGTRLTVL.